These 8 T cell receptor beta chains share one sample of origin, sequenced in a study of shared clonotypes between healthy human individuals. Clones were sequenced by immunoSEQ multiplex PCR, and TCRdb holds only the in-frame ones, with some missing. This table holds about 2.2 million clones, about 93% found once. CD45RO-negative, CCR7-positively selected cells formed the naive CD8 fraction, excluding terminally differentiated effector memory CD45RA+ cells. The sample taken for sequencing was naive CD8+ T cells from PBMCs. Receptor source: a man aged 18 to 29 in good health. Some clones in this sample may be carry-over from other donors' samples.

The V and J genes are TRBV2 and TRBJ2-7, with a possible D match to TRBD2 (6 bases). V was cut by 3 bases and J by 2 bases, with 8 bases left in between. Germline CDR1 SNHLY, CDR2 FYNNEI. This CDR3 comprises 13 residues. CDR3 sequence reads: CASSEAGPYEQYF. CDR3 coding DNA: TGTGCCAGCAGTGAGGCGGGGCCCTACGAGCAGTACTTC. The full variable domain, rest sourced from reference TRBV2 and TRBJ2-7, is EPEVTQTPSHQVTQMGQEVILRCVPISNHLYFYWYRQILGQKVEFLVSFYNNEISEKSEIFDDQFSVERPDGSNFTLKIRSTKLEDSAMYFCASSEAGPYEQYFGPGTRLTVT.

This chain connects TRBV9 to TRBJ1-2; weak D call: TRBD1 (5 bases). CDR1 and CDR2 from the germline V gene are SGDLS and YYNGEE. The germline V and J ends were trimmed by 0 bases and 6 bases, with 21 bases remaining between them. This CDR3 is 17 amino acids long. The CDR3 loop reads CASSVGKGIPGGHGYTF. The CDR3 nucleotides read TGTGCCAGCAGCGTAGGTAAAGGGATACCTGGGGGTCATGGCTACACCTTC.

V usage is TRBV28 and J usage is TRBJ2-1, with TRBD2 matching over 15 bases. The CDR3 has 16 amino acids. V was clipped by 6 bases and J by 7 bases; unmatched bases: 7. Germline V lookup: CDR1 MDHEN, CDR2 SYDVKM. The chain's CDR3 is CASSHRTSGRANEQFF. The CDR3 region has the DNA TGTGCCAGCAGCCACCGGACTAGCGGGAGGGCAAATGAGCAGTTCTTC.

This clone was picked up a small number of times. This chain connects TRBV6-5 to TRBJ1-1; D unresolved. Germline V gene data show CDR1 as MNHEY and CDR2 as SVGAGI. This CDR3 is 14 amino acids long. V gave up 6 bases and J gave up 1 base, with 12 bases separating them. The CDR3 here is CASSPFLRNTEAFF. The CDR3 region has the DNA TGTGCCAGCAGCCCCTTTTTGAGGAACACTGAAGCTTTCTTT.

The V gene is TRBV5-1, the J gene TRBJ2-7; 8 bases are a match to TRBD1. This CDR3 region has 13 residues. J gave up 5 bases and V 2 bases, and 3 bases lay outside the gene matches. Germline V gives CDR1 SGHRS, CDR2 YFSETQ. CDR3 loop: CASSFGQGNEQYF. CDR3 in DNA: TGCGCCAGCAGCTTTGGACAGGGCAACGAGCAGTACTTC.

This clone was recorded only once. Written as DNA, the CDR3 is TGTGCCAGCAGCCCGGTAGCCAAAAACATTCAGTACTTC. Protein: CASSPVAKNIQYF. The J gene is TRBJ2-4, the V gene TRBV7-6; D remains ambiguous. The CDR3 consists of 13 residues. Germline-derived CDR1 and CDR2 are SGHVS and FNYEAQ. Trimming removed 5 bases at V and 0 bases at J, with 5 bases between. Looking up the rest from reference TRBV7-6 and TRBJ2-4 gives the full variable domain: GAGVSQSPRYKVTKRGQDVALRCDPISGHVSLYWYRQALGQGPEFLTYFNYEAQQDKSGLPNDRFSAERPEGSISTLTIQRTEQRDSAMYRCASSPVAKNIQYFGAGTRLSVL.

The chain has TRBV19 and TRBJ2-1; the D gene could be TRBD1 or TRBD2 (5 bases each). CDR3 size: 15 residues. Germline-derived CDR1 and CDR2 are LNHDA and SQIVND (reference sequence). Trimming left V 7 bases short and J 4 bases short, with 17 bases between. CDR3 loop: CASTSRRGDYNEQFF. CDR3 DNA: TGTGCCAGTACCTCCCGGAGAGGGGATTACAATGAGCAGTTCTTC. The variable domain in full, with the rest retrieved from reference TRBV19 and TRBJ2-1, is DGGITQSPKYLFRKEGQNVTLSCEQNLNHDAMYWYRQDPGQGLRLIYYSQIVNDFQKGDIAEGYSVSREKKESFPLTVTSAQKNPTAFYLCASTSRRGDYNEQFFGPGTRLTVL.

V and J are TRBV10-2 and TRBJ2-3; tentatively, D is TRBD2 (6 bases). The CDR3 contains 15 residues. Looked up from germline, CDR1 is WSHSY and CDR2 is SAAADI. V lost 6 bases and J 4 bases, leaving 17 bases between the germline ends. DNA of the CDR3: TGCGCCAGCAGCCCCGTGGAGGGGAGTCCAGATACGCAGTATTTT. Translation: CASSPVEGSPDTQYF.